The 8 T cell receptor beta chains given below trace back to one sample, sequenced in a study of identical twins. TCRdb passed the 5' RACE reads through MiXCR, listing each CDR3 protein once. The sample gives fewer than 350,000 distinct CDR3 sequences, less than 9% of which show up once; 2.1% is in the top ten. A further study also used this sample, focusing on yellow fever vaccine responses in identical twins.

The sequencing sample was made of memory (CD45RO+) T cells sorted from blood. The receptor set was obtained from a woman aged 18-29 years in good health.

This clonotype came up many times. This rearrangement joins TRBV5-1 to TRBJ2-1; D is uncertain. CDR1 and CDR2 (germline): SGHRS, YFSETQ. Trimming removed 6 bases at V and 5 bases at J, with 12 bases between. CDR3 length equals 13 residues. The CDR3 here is CASTDLGDNEQFF. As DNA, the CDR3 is TGCGCCAGCACCGACCTTGGGGACAATGAGCAGTTCTTC.

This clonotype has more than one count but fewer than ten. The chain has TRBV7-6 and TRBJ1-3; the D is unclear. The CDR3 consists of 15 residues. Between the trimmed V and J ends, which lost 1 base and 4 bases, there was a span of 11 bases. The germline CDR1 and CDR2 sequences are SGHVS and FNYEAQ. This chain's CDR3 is CASSLGSGSGNTIYF. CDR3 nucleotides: TGTGCCAGCAGCTTAGGATCCGGGAGCGGAAACACCATATATTTT.

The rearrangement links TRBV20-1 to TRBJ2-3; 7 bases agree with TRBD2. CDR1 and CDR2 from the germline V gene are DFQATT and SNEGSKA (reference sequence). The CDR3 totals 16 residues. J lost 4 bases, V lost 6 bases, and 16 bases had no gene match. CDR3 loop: CSATGWAGVRSDTQYF. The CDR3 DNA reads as TGCAGTGCGACCGGTTGGGCGGGAGTTAGGTCAGATACGCAGTATTTT.

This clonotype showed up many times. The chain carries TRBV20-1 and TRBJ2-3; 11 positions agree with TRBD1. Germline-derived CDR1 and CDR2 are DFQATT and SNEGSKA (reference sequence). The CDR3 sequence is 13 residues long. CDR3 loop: CAASGTGGNTQYF. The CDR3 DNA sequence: TGCGCCGCTTCCGGGACAGGGGGGAATACGCAGTATTTT.

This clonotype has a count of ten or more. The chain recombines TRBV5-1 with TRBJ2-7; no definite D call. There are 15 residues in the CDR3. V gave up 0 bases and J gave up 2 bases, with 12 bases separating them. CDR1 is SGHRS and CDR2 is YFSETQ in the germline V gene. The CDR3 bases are TGCGCCAGCAGCTTGGCTGCTAGTGGAACCTACGAGCAGTACTTC. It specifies CASSLAASGTYEQYF.

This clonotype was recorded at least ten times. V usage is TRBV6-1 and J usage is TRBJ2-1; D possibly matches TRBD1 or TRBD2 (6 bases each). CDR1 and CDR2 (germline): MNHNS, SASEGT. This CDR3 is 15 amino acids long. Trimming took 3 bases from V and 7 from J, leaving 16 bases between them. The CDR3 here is CASSDWGALVNEQFF. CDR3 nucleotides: TGTGCCAGCAGTGACTGGGGGGCGCTGGTTAATGAGCAGTTCTTC.

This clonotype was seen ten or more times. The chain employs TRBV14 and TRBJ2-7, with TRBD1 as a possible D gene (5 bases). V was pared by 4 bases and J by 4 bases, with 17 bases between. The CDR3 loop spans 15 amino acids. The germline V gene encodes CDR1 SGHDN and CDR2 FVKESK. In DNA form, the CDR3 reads TGTGCCAGCAGCCTCCAGTTTGGGGCCACATACGAGCAGTACTTC. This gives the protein CASSLQFGATYEQYF.

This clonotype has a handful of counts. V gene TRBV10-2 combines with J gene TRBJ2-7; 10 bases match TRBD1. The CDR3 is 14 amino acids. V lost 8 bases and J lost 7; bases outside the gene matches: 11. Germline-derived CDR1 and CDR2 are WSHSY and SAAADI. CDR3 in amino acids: CASVRGQGTGEQYF. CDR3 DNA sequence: TGCGCCAGCGTACGGGGACAGGGGACGGGGGAGCAGTACTTC.